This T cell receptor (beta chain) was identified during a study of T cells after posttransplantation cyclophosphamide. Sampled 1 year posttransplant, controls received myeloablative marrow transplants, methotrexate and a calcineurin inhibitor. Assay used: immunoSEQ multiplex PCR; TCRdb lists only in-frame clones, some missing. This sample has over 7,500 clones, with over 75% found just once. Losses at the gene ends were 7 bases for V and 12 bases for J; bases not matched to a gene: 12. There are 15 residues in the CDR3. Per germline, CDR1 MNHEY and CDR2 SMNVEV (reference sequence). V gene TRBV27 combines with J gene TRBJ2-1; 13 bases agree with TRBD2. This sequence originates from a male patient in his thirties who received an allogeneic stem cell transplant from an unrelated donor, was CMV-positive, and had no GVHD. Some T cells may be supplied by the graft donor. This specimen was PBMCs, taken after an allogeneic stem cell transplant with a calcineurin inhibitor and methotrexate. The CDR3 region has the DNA TGTGCCAGCACCGCCGGGACTAGCGGGATGGTGGGGCAGTTCTTC. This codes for CASTAGTSGMVGQFF.